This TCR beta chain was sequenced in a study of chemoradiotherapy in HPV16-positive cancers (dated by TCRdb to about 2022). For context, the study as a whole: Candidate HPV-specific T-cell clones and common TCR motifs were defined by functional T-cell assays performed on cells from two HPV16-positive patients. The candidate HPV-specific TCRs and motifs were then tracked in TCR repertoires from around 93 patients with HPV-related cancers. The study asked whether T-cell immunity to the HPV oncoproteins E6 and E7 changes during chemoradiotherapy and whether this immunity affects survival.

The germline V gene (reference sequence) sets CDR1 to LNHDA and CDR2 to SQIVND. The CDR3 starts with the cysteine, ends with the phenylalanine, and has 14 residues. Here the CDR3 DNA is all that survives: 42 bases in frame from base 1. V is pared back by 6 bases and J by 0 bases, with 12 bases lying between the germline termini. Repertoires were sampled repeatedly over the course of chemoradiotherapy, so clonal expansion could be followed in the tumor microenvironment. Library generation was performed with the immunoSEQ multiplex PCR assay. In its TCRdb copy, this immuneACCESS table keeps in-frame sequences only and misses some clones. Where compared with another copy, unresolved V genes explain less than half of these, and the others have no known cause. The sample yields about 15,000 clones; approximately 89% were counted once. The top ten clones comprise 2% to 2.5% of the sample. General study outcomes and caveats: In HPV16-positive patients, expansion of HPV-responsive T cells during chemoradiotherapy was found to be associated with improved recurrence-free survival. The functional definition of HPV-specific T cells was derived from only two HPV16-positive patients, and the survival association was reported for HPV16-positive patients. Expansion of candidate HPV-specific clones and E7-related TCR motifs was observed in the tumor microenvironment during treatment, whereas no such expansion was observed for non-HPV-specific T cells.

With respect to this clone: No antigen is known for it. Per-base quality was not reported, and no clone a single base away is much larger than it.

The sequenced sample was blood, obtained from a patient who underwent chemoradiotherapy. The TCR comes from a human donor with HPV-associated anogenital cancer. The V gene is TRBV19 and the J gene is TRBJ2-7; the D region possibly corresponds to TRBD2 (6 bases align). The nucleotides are TGTGCCAGTAGCCGGGACTTAAGCTCCTACGAGCAGTACTTC. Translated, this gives CASSRDLSSYEQYF.